A single TCR beta chain is shown here with its context. There is no known antigen for this receptor. One base away there is no much larger clone; base qualities are not given. Collaborating institutions collected whole blood in K2EDTA tubes following their own protocols. Collaborator samples were shipped for TCRbeta analysis as frozen whole blood, isolated PBMCs, or DNA extracted from either sample type. The immunoSEQ Assay, a bias-controlled multiplex PCR, was used to amplify TCRbeta CDR3 regions from genomic DNA. The study's own analysis went as follows. The number of nucleated cells in each sample was estimated from the amplification of reference gene primers within the assay. To quantify the absolute abundance of each unique TCRbeta CDR3 rearrangement, sequence reads were collapsed and filtered. For each sample, productive Simpson clonality was calculated as the square root of Simpson's diversity index across productive rearrangements. What TCRdb holds here is the immuneACCESS table cut down to in-frame rearrangements. Part of the clones is not present; checked against another copy, under half of the missing clones reflect an unresolved V gene, and the others are unexplained. V, J and clone size are those of that table, while D and trimming were read from the DNA. A total of about 68,000 clones appear in this sample, around 90% of them only once. The leading ten clones occupy 6.9% of the sample.

This entry belongs to a study of blood T cell repertoires in COVID-19 (dated by TCRdb to about 2020). The study in broad terms: Collaborator samples came from the United States, Italy and Spain and covered acute and convalescent phases of COVID-19. The material from the prospective study consisted of cDNA or gDNA derived from T cells, B-cell-depleted T cells, or PBMCs. The dataset comprised deeply sampled blood TCRbeta repertoires from subjects exposed to, actively infected with, or recovered from COVID-19. The repertoires were made available in a free public database intended to serve as a resource for research on the immune response to SARS-CoV-2. Samples were obtained from the ongoing ImmuneRACE study (first 160 participants) and from about 1,300 subjects provided by 6 global collaborators. A de-identified subject ID, COVID-19 status, age in years and sex were almost always included in the sample metadata. Where HLA class I and class II types were available, the types were taken from metadata supplied by the sample provider, not from assay-based typing. What the work shows at the level of the full study, not this receptor alone: Clinical and demographic metadata were provided uncurated, with the amount varying by source and participant.

Sequenced input: peripheral blood. The source of this sequence is a human donor in a cohort sampled during active COVID-19.

The CDR3 corresponds to CAWSVSGTQYF. The DNA is as follows: TGTGCCTGGAGTGTAAGCGGGACCCAGTACTTC. The sequence links TRBV30 to TRBJ2-5; the D gene is perhaps TRBD2, on 5 matching bases. The germline V gene (reference sequence) yields GTSNPN for CDR1 and SVGIG for CDR2. The CDR3 contains 11 residues, cysteine and phenylalanine counted. Here the CDR3 DNA is all that survives: 33 bases in frame from base 1. V is clipped by 0 bases and J by 7 bases, and the sequence between their germline boundaries is 6 bases long.